This is a list of T cell receptor beta chains from one sample in a study of blood T cell repertoires in COVID-19. The protocol was immunoSEQ multiplex PCR, while the TCRdb copy is restricted to in-frame clones and leaves out a portion. The sample contains around 13,000 clones, 75% to 90% of which appear only once. Sequencing was performed on peripheral blood. The source is a middle-aged man with active COVID-19. Both conserved end residues are part of each CDR3. Each record gives: D gene, J gene, V gene, clone size, CDR3 length, CDR3 protein, CDR3 DNA. A D gene is named only where the DNA matches it firmly. Where a row states a size, it is once, few, many or the class of an expanded clone; other rows omit it.

TRBD1 | TRBJ1-2 | TRBV2 | NA | 15 | CASSETGRIPYGYTF | TGTGCCAGCAGTGAGACAGGGAGGATTCCCTATGGCTACACCTTC
NA | TRBJ2-7 | TRBV20-1 | once | 14 | CSASPGYGSYEQYF | TGCAGTGCTAGTCCGGGGTATGGGTCCTACGAGCAGTACTTC
TRBD2 | TRBJ2-7 | TRBV20-1 | NA | 13 | CSASSGRVGEQYF | TGCAGTGCTAGTAGCGGGAGGGTTGGAGAGCAGTACTTC
TRBD1 | TRBJ1-1 | TRBV9 | NA | 14 | CASSLQGANTEAFF | TGTGCCAGCAGCCTACAGGGGGCGAACACTGAAGCTTTCTTT
NA | TRBJ1-4 | TRBV5-4 | NA | 14 | CASSLAGANEKLFF | TGTGCCAGCAGCTTGGCAGGGGCAAATGAAAAACTGTTTTTT
TRBD2 | TRBJ2-5 | TRBV5-4 | NA | 15 | CASSLRGTSGRTQYF | TGTGCCAGCAGCCTGAGGGGGACTAGCGGGAGAACCCAGTACTTC
TRBD2 | TRBJ2-7 | TRBV5-6 | once | 14 | CASSLGLAGFEQYF | TGTGCCAGCAGCTTGGGACTAGCGGGATTTGAGCAGTACTTC
TRBD2 | TRBJ2-1 | TRBV18 | NA | 15 | CASSPDSGRGNEQFF | TGTGCCAGCTCACCTGACAGCGGGAGGGGCAATGAGCAGTTCTTC
NA | TRBJ2-4 | TRBV5-4 | NA | 14 | CASSLTGLENIQYF | TGTGCCAGCAGCTTGACAGGGTTGGAAAACATTCAGTACTTC
TRBD1 | TRBJ1-1 | TRBV10-3 | NA | 15 | CAISPGQGTATEAFF | TGTGCCATCAGCCCAGGACAGGGTACCGCCACTGAAGCTTTCTTT
NA | TRBJ2-5 | TRBV7-8 | NA | 15 | CASSRGGGPRETQYF | TGTGCCAGCAGTAGGGGGGGAGGGCCAAGAGAGACCCAGTACTTC
TRBD2 | TRBJ2-7 | TRBV30 | NA | 12 | CAWAAGVHEQYF | TGTGCCTGGGCGGCGGGAGTTCACGAGCAGTACTTC
NA | TRBJ1-2 | TRBV5-4 | once | 15 | CASSLAGGYNYGYTF | TGTGCCAGCAGCTTGGCCGGGGGGTATAACTATGGCTACACCTTC
NA | TRBJ2-3 | TRBV29-1 | NA | 13 | CSVGYRTTDTQYF | TGCAGCGTTGGATACAGAACCACAGATACGCAGTATTTT
NA | TRBJ1-3 | TRBV4-3 | NA | 16 | CASSHSGKGSGNTIYF | TGCGCCAGCAGCCACTCGGGGAAGGGCTCTGGAAACACCATATATTTT
NA | TRBJ1-5 | TRBV10-3 | NA | 15 | CAISRGGRGNQPQHF | TGTGCCATCAGCCGGGGGGGTCGGGGCAATCAGCCCCAGCATTTT
NA | TRBJ1-2 | TRBV24-1 | NA | 17 | CATSDTGKTDSYYGYTF | TGTGCCACCAGTGATACCGGAAAAACGGACAGTTACTATGGCTACACCTTC
TRBD2 | TRBJ2-3 | TRBV11-2 | NA | 16 | CASSFLAGWGTDTQYF | TGTGCCAGCAGCTTTTTAGCGGGATGGGGCACAGATACGCAGTATTTT
TRBD1 | TRBJ2-1 | TRBV7-9 | NA | 18 | CASSLAIHNRGEDNEQFF | TGTGCCAGCAGCTTAGCTATCCATAACAGGGGGGAAGACAATGAGCAGTTCTTC
TRBD1 | TRBJ2-5 | TRBV15 | few | 15 | CATSREGTGAETQYF | TGTGCCACCAGCAGAGAAGGGACAGGGGCCGAGACCCAGTACTTC
NA | TRBJ1-4 | TRBV2 | NA | 15 | CASTMDSSTNEKLFF | TGTGCCAGCACTATGGACAGTTCAACTAATGAAAAACTGTTTTTT
NA | TRBJ2-7 | TRBV6-2/TRBV6-3 | NA | 14 | CASSYSLSSYEQYF | TGTGCCAGCAGTTACTCGCTGAGCTCCTACGAGCAGTACTTC
TRBD2 | TRBJ2-7 | TRBV7-3 | NA | 18 | CASSPGLAGGGGPSEQYF | TGTGCCAGCAGCCCGGGACTAGCGGGAGGAGGAGGACCTTCCGAGCAGTACTTC
TRBD2 | TRBJ2-1 | TRBV5-1 | NA | 17 | CASSRMPGLADPNEQFF | TGCGCCAGCAGCCGCATGCCGGGACTAGCGGACCCCAATGAGCAGTTCTTC
NA | TRBJ2-7 | TRBV3-1/TRBV3-2 | once | 17 | CASSTGTGVMGSYEQYF | TGTGCCAGCAGCACTGGGACTGGGGTTATGGGCTCCTACGAGCAGTACTTC
TRBD1 | TRBJ1-5 | TRBV27 | NA | 15 | CASRQGVGGDQPQHF | TGTGCCAGCAGACAGGGGGTAGGGGGTGATCAGCCCCAGCATTTT
TRBD1 | TRBJ2-1 | TRBV7-3 | NA | 16 | CASSFAGQGVHNEQFF | TGTGCCAGCAGTTTTGCCGGACAGGGTGTTCACAATGAGCAGTTCTTC
NA | TRBJ2-5 | TRBV9 | NA | 12 | CASSARGETQYF | TGTGCCAGCAGCGCCCGAGGCGAGACCCAGTACTTC
TRBD1 | TRBJ1-5 | TRBV5-5 | NA | 14 | CASSGQAGGQPQHF | TGTGCCAGCAGCGGACAGGCTGGGGGTCAGCCCCAGCATTTT
TRBD1 | TRBJ1-6 | TRBV13 | NA | 15 | CASKLRGQGNSPLHF | TGTGCCAGCAAACTACGGGGACAGGGTAATTCACCCCTCCACTTT
TRBD2 | TRBJ2-1 | TRBV7-7 | NA | 17 | CASSPLTSGRARNEQFF | TGTGCTAGCAGTCCCTTGACTAGCGGGAGGGCCAGGAATGAGCAGTTCTTC
TRBD1 | TRBJ2-1 | TRBV18 | NA | 15 | CASSPPWTGQNEQFF | TGTGCCAGCTCACCACCTTGGACAGGGCAGAATGAGCAGTTCTTC
TRBD1 | TRBJ2-1 | TRBV28 | NA | 13 | CASPGTGGNEQFF | TGTGCCAGCCCCGGGACAGGGGGCAATGAGCAGTTCTTC
NA | TRBJ1-3 | TRBV10-3 | once | 12 | CAISDRGNTIYF | TGTGCCATCAGCGACAGGGGAAACACCATATATTTT
TRBD1 | TRBJ1-1 | TRBV6-4 | NA | 16 | CASSAYRGRLNTEAFF | TGTGCCAGCAGTGCTTACAGGGGAAGGCTTAACACTGAAGCTTTCTTT
TRBD1 | TRBJ2-1 | TRBV7-8 | NA | 15 | CASSFGTGGYNEQFF | TGTGCCAGCAGCTTCGGGACAGGGGGTTACAATGAGCAGTTCTTC
NA | TRBJ2-5 | TRBV5-6 | NA | 15 | CASSDRWKQQETQYF | TGTGCCAGCAGTGATAGGTGGAAACAGCAAGAGACCCAGTACTTC
NA | TRBJ2-1 | TRBV5-8 | NA | 15 | CASSLTGSLVHEQFF | TGTGCCAGCAGCTTAACAGGTTCACTGGTGCATGAGCAGTTCTTC
NA | TRBJ2-3 | TRBV7-9 | NA | 15 | CASSFVQVGTDTQYF | TGTGCCAGCAGCTTCGTACAGGTGGGCACAGATACGCAGTATTTT
NA | TRBJ1-1 | TRBV19 | NA | 15 | CASNPQGNQNTEAFF | TGTGCCAGCAACCCGCAGGGGAATCAGAACACTGAAGCTTTCTTT
NA | TRBJ1-5 | TRBV6-2/TRBV6-3 | NA | 16 | CASSYSTITGGKPQHF | TGTGCCAGCAGTTACTCGACGATCACCGGCGGGAAGCCCCAGCATTTT
TRBD2 | TRBJ2-7 | TRBV5-1 | NA | 13 | CASSGGDSYEQYF | TGCGCCAGCAGCGGGGGGGACTCCTACGAGCAGTACTTC
NA | TRBJ1-1 | TRBV3-1/TRBV3-2 | NA | 12 | CASSQRGTEAFF | TGTGCCAGCAGCCAAAGGGGAACTGAAGCTTTCTTT
NA | TRBJ2-7 | TRBV9 | NA | 14 | CASSVGAVMYEQYF | TGTGCCAGCAGCGTAGGAGCGGTTATGTACGAGCAGTACTTC